A selection of T cell receptor beta chains follows, all from one sample in a study of blood T cell repertoires in COVID-19. Generated by immunoSEQ multiplex PCR, the TCRdb table keeps only in-frame clones and is missing some. The sample gives around 450,000 clones, about nine tenths of which show up once; around 0.7% is in the top ten. Sequenced: PBMCs or T cells enriched from blood (not recorded which). The origin of the receptors is a woman between 18 and 29 years old who had recovered from COVID-19. Each CDR3 is given with its conserved first and last residue. The D gene is left open where the match is weak. Clone size is not always given. Where it is, it says once, few, many or a class for expanded clones.

NA TRBD1 TRBJ1-6 TRBV15 TGTGCCACCCGCACAGGGGCCGTCTATAATTCACCCCTCCACTTT CATRTGAVYNSPLHF
few TRBD1 TRBJ1-2 TRBV5-1 TGCGCCAGCAGCCAAGGACGGACAGGAGATGGCTACACCTTC CASSQGRTGDGYTF
NA TRBD2 TRBJ2-7 TRBV6-4 TGTGCCAGCACGGGGGTAGCGGGCCAGAATGTCTACGAGCAGTACTTC CASTGVAGQNVYEQYF
NA TRBD2 TRBJ2-5 TRBV5-1 TGCGCCAGCAGCCACGGACTAGCGGAAGAGACCCAGTACTTC CASSHGLAEETQYF
few TRBD1 TRBJ1-1 TRBV5-1 TGCGCCAGCAGATTCCGACAGGGGGACACTGAAGCTTTCTTT CASRFRQGDTEAFF
NA NA TRBJ2-1 TRBV7-9 TGTGCCAGCAGGCAACTGGTTAATGAGCAGTTCTTC CASRQLVNEQFF
NA TRBD1 TRBJ1-5 TRBV19 TGTGCCAGTACCGGAGGGGGCTTGATTTGGGGCAATCAGCCCCAGCATTTT CASTGGGLIWGNQPQHF
NA NA TRBJ2-7 TRBV6-1 TGTGCCAGCAGTGAAGCGGGGCATCGCTCCTACGAGCAGTACTTC CASSEAGHRSYEQYF
NA NA TRBJ2-7 TRBV18 TGTGCCAGCTCACCGGCCCCAGGGTACGAGCAGTACTTC CASSPAPGYEQYF
NA NA TRBJ1-1 TRBV28 TGTGCCAGCAGTTTAAAGGGGCCTGAAGCTTTCTTT CASSLKGPEAFF
NA TRBD1 TRBJ1-1 TRBV2 TGTGCCAGCAGGATGACAGGGGTCACTGAAGCTTTCTTT CASRMTGVTEAFF